What follows are 5 T cell receptor beta chains derived from one specimen sequenced in a study of T cell responses to AZD1222 COVID-19 vaccine. This table comes from immunoSEQ multiplex PCR, and its TCRdb copy is limited to in-frame clones, with some not included. The sample contains under 35,000 clones, approximately 86% of which appear only once. Material: peripheral blood, obtained on day 0 of AZD1222 vaccination. These receptors came from an adult in good health.

The rearrangement uses TRBV14 and TRBJ1-5; 9 bases agree with TRBD1. Germline CDR1 SGHDN, CDR2 FVKESK. The CDR3 totals 17 residues. V lost 1 base and J lost 2; bases outside the gene matches: 6. The CDR3 spells CASSQGRQGVRNQPQHF. In DNA, the CDR3 is TGTGCCAGCAGCCAAGGTCGACAGGGGGTTCGCAATCAGCCCCAGCATTTT.

The V gene is TRBV28, the J gene TRBJ2-1, with 9 bases identical to TRBD1. Per germline, CDR1 MDHEN and CDR2 SYDVKM. The CDR3 contains 17 residues. J was trimmed by 3 bases and V by 2 bases; bases with no gene match: 8. Here the CDR3 DNA reads TGTGCCAGCAGTTTACTAACCGGGACAGGGAACTACAATGAGCAGTTCTTC. Its protein is CASSLLTGTGNYNEQFF.

The rearrangement joins TRBV15 to TRBJ1-2; weak D call: TRBD1 (5 bases). This CDR3 comprises 15 residues. V lost 0 bases to trimming and J lost 4 bases, with 12 bases between them. Germline values: CDR1 LNHNV, CDR2 YYDKDF (reference sequence). This chain's CDR3 is CATSREESGTYGYTF. CDR3 coding DNA: TGTGCCACCAGCAGAGAGGAGAGCGGGACCTATGGCTACACCTTC.

This chain uses TRBV19 with TRBJ1-5; 8 bases align to TRBD1. Germline values: CDR1 LNHDA, CDR2 SQIVND (reference sequence). J gave up 6 bases and V 7 bases, and 8 bases lay outside the gene matches. The CDR3 consists of 14 residues. CDR3 nucleotide sequence: TGTGCCAGTATGAGCGGACAGGGCAGTCAGCCCCAGCATTTT. Translation gives CASMSGQGSQPQHF.

J is TRBJ2-5 and V is TRBV4-1; 10 bases are shared with TRBD2. Germline values: CDR1 MGHRA, CDR2 YSYEKL. J lost 1 base, V lost 0 bases, and 11 bases had no gene match. The CDR3 runs to 19 residues. The CDR3 sequence is CASSQEGGTSEFPQETQYF. CDR3 nucleotide sequence: TGCGCCAGCAGCCAAGAAGGAGGGACTAGCGAGTTCCCCCAAGAGACCCAGTACTTC.